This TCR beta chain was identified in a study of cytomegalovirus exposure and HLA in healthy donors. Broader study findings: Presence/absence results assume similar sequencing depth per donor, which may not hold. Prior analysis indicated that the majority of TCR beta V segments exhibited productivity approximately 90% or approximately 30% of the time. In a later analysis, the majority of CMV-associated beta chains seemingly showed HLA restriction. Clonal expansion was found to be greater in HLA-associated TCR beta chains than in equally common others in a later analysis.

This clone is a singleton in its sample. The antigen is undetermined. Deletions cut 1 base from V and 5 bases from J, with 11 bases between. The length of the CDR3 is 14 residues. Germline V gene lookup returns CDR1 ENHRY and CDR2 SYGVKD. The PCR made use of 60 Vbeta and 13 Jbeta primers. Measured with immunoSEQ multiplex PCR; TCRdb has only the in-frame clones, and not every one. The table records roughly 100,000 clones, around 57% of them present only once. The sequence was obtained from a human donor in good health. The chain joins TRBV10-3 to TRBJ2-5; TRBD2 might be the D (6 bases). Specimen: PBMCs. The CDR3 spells CAISELGRWETQYF. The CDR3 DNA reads TGTGCCATCAGTGAGTTGGGGAGGTGGGAGACCCAGTACTTC.